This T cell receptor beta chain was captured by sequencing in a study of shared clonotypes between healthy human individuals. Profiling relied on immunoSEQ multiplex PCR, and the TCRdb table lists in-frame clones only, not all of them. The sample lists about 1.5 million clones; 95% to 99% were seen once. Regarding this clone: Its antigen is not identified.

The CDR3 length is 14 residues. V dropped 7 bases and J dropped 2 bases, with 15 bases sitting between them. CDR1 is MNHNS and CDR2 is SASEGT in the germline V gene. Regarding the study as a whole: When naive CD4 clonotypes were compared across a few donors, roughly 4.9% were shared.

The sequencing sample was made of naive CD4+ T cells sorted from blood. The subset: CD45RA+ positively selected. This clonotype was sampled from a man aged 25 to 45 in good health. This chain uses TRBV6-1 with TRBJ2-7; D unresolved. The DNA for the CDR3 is TGTGCCAGCATAGTGCGACCGGATGCCTACGAGCAGTACTTC. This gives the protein CASIVRPDAYEQYF.